This TCR beta chain was retrieved from a study of cytotoxic CD8 clonotypes in ibrutinib-treated CLL. Study overall: Response samples came after a median roughly 11 months of treatment, range 6 to 36.

Study outcomes and limitations: Before falling back toward baseline at progression, clonality had risen at the time of ibrutinib response. Public clonotypes showed up rarely, and on treatment they shrank or held steady. In sustained-remission versus progressing patients, sampling times differed.

The CDR3 sequence is 14 residues long. Trimming took off 2 bases at V and 3 bases at J, with 10 bases between the two ends. In germline, CDR1 is MNHEY, CDR2 SVGAGI. The protocol was immunoSEQ multiplex PCR, while the TCRdb copy is restricted to in-frame clones and leaves out a portion. Of 30,000 to 35,000 clones listed, about 70% are singletons. Worth noting for this clone: Its antigen is unknown.

The starting material was PBMCs, obtained before ibrutinib treatment. The sequence was collected from a human donor with chronic lymphocytic leukemia. The V gene is TRBV6-5, the J gene TRBJ1-1; no clear D gene. CDR3 nucleotides: TGTGCCAGCAGTTACACTGTTTTAGACACTGAAGCTTTCTTT. Translated: CASSYTVLDTEAFF.